The 8 T cell receptor beta chains below were found in one sample sequenced in a study of cytomegalovirus exposure and HLA in healthy donors. Primers: 60 Vbeta forward and 13 Jbeta reverse. Assay used: immunoSEQ multiplex PCR; TCRdb lists only in-frame clones, some missing. The data show under 200,000 clones, roughly 80% seen once. Sequenced material: PBMCs. These receptors came from a male donor in good health and CMV-seropositive.

J is TRBJ1-5 and V is TRBV6-1; D uncertain. Deletions cut 3 bases from V and 7 bases from J, with 10 bases between. CDR3 length: 13 residues. Germline CDR1 reads MNHNS; CDR2 reads SASEGT. This chain's CDR3 is CASSEARVQPQHF. The DNA for the CDR3 is TGTGCCAGCAGTGAGGCACGGGTCCAGCCCCAGCATTTT.

The chain carries TRBV7-3 and TRBJ2-3; TRBD2 might be the D (7 bases). The CDR3 extends over 16 amino acids. CDR1 and CDR2 from the germline V gene are SGHTA and FQGTGA. V lost 1 base and J 4 bases, leaving 15 bases between the germline ends. CDR3 residues: CASSLNAGALADTQYF. The CDR3 nucleotides are TGTGCCAGCAGCTTAAACGCGGGGGCCCTGGCAGATACGCAGTATTTT.

The chain joins TRBV4-3 to TRBJ2-7; D is ambiguous. Germline values: CDR1 LGHNA, CDR2 YSLEER. CDR3 size: 12 residues. V was pared by 0 bases and J by 7 bases, with 7 bases between. The CDR3: CASSQDFREQYF. The CDR3 DNA reads TGCGCCAGCAGCCAAGATTTCAGGGAGCAGTACTTC.

This chain links TRBV6-1 with TRBJ2-7; D uncertain. V lost 2 bases, J lost 6 bases, and 17 bases lay in between. Per germline, CDR1 MNHNS and CDR2 SASEGT. This CDR3 has 15 amino acids. DNA of the CDR3: TGTGCCAGCAGTGAATCGGCCAATAACTGGGCCGAGCAGTACTTC. Protein product: CASSESANNWAEQYF.

This chain connects TRBV6-5 to TRBJ2-5; no definite D call. The DNA end favors TRBJ2-7, so the J call may be wrong. The germline V gene has CDR1 MNHEY and CDR2 SVGAGI. The CDR3 totals 14 residues. Written as DNA, the CDR3 is TGTGCCAGCAGTTTGGGCAGGTCCCTCTACGAGCAGTACTTC. This gives the protein CASSLGRSLYEQYF.

This clone was detected only a few times. This chain uses TRBV5-6 with TRBJ2-2; 7 positions match TRBD2. V shed 1 base and J 11 bases; nucleotides not matched to a gene: 8. This CDR3 is 14 amino acids long. Per germline, CDR1 SGHDT and CDR2 YYEEEE. The CDR3 loop is CASSLSSGLGELFF. The CDR3 DNA is TGTGCCAGCAGCTTGTCTAGCGGCCTAGGAGAGCTGTTTTTT.

The chain's CDR3 is CASSPPGGNTGELFF. DNA of the CDR3: TGTGCCAGCAGCCCCCCGGGTGGGAACACCGGGGAGCTGTTTTTT. The rearrangement links TRBV7-2 to TRBJ2-2; D is unclear. Deletions cut 5 bases from V and 1 base from J, with 11 bases between. Germline V gives CDR1 SGHTA, CDR2 FQGNSA. The CDR3 spans 15 residues.

The V and J genes are TRBV7-9 and TRBJ1-4; D not certain. CDR1 is SEHNR and CDR2 is FQNEAQ in the germline V gene (reference sequence). Trimming removed 6 bases at V and 5 bases at J, with 13 bases between. CDR3 length: 14 amino acids. CDR3 sequence reads: CASSSVRGNEKLFF. CDR3 nucleotides: TGTGCCAGCAGTTCGGTTAGAGGCAATGAAAAACTGTTTTTT.